The 15 T cell receptor beta chains listed next were all sequenced from one sample in a study of CD8 T cells in ankylosing spondylitis. TCRdb fed the 5' RACE reads into MiXCR, producing one record per CDR3 protein. The table includes roughly 250,000 distinct CDR3 sequences, roughly a tenth detected once. Specimen: blood, either unsorted or a sorted T cell fraction (not recorded which). The receptors come from a male donor with ankylosing spondylitis or in good health (not recorded which).

This clonotype has at least ten counts. The chain carries TRBV4-2 and TRBJ2-1; D may be TRBD1 or TRBD2 (6 bases each). V dropped 3 bases and J dropped 2 bases, with 17 bases sitting between them. There are 17 residues in the CDR3. CDR1 LGHNA and CDR2 YNFKEQ come from the germline V gene. DNA of the CDR3: TGTGCCAGCAGCCATCGGGGGCCTACGGGACCCTACAATGAGCAGTTCTTC. Translated, it gives CASSHRGPTGPYNEQFF.

CDR3 DNA sequence: TGTGCCAGCAGTTCTCTGGGGGGGGCCAACGTCCTGACTTTC. Translation gives CASSSLGGANVLTF. The chain is built from TRBV28 and TRBJ2-6; D ambiguous. This CDR3 is 14 amino acids long. V lost 4 bases, J lost 4 bases, and 8 bases lay in between. Looked up from germline, CDR1 is MDHEN and CDR2 is SYDVKM.

The chain is built from TRBV7-9 and TRBJ2-7; D is ambiguous. From germline, CDR1 is SEHNR and CDR2 FQNEAQ (reference sequence). The CDR3 loop spans 14 amino acids. Trimming removed 4 bases from V and 5 bases from J, with 15 bases in between. This CDR3 is CASSSRTQSHEQYF. In DNA form, the CDR3 reads TGTGCCAGCAGCTCACGGACCCAGTCCCACGAGCAGTACTTC.

This clonotype showed up just a few times. The V and J genes are TRBV4-1 and TRBJ2-4, with TRBD2 matching 7 bases. Trimming cost V 0 bases and J 9 bases; bases outside gene matches: 8. Germline V gives CDR1 MGHRA, CDR2 YSYEKL. The CDR3 has 15 amino acids. Written as DNA, the CDR3 is TGCGCCAGCAGCCAAGACGGCGGGAGAGGATCCATTCAGTACTTC. Translating it yields CASSQDGGRGSIQYF.

In its sample, this clonotype was seen many times. V gene TRBV5-1 combines with J gene TRBJ2-3; D might be TRBD1 (6 bases). V shed 7 bases and J shed 2 bases, with 11 bases lying between them. Germline V CDR1 and CDR2: SGHRS, YFSETQ. The CDR3 length is 13 residues. The CDR3 DNA reads as TGCGCCAGCGCCCAGGGGTTCACAGATACGCAGTATTTT. Encoded protein: CASAQGFTDTQYF.

This rearrangement joins TRBV30 to TRBJ1-4; tentative D call: TRBD1 (5 bases). The CDR3 covers 13 residues. Trimming cost V 2 bases and J 10 bases, with 14 bases left between them. Per germline, CDR1 GTSNPN and CDR2 SVGIG (reference sequence). DNA for the CDR3: TGTGCCTGGAGTTCTGCCTCAAGGGGAAAACTGTTTTTT. It encodes CAWSSASRGKLFF.

This clonotype was seen repeatedly, ten times or more. V and J are TRBV3-1 and TRBJ2-3, with D possibly being TRBD2 (6 bases). V shed 0 bases and J shed 9 bases, with 10 bases lying between them. This CDR3 is built from 13 residues. The germline gives CDR1 LGHDT, CDR2 YNNKEL (reference sequence). This CDR3 is CASSQDAGRTQYF. The CDR3 DNA reads TGTGCCAGCAGCCAAGATGCAGGGAGGACGCAGTATTTT.

The J gene is TRBJ2-1, the V gene TRBV29-1; 10 bases map to TRBD2. This CDR3 contains 15 residues. Germline trimming cut 7 bases from V and 6 bases from J; bases unmatched to any gene: 12. Germline V CDR1 and CDR2: SQVTM, ANQGSEA. The CDR3 nucleotides are TGCAGCGCCACACCTGGGATAGCGGGGGGCAATGAGCAGTTCTTC. Encoded protein: CSATPGIAGGNEQFF.

This clonotype was counted only a few times. This sequence joins TRBV6-1 and TRBJ2-3, with D maybe TRBD2 (5 bases). Trimming removed 6 bases from V and 1 base from J, with 14 bases in between. The CDR3 runs 15 residues. Germline V gives CDR1 MNHNS, CDR2 SASEGT. The CDR3 loop is CASSPGQRRTDTQYF. In DNA form, the CDR3 reads TGTGCCAGCAGCCCTGGGCAGCGGCGCACAGATACGCAGTATTTT.

This clonotype was found a few times. With a much larger clone just one base away, this may be a read error. The J gene is TRBJ2-1, the V gene TRBV12-3 or TRBV12-4, with D perhaps TRBD2 (7 bases). The CDR3 length is 11 residues. The CDR3 reads CAVRGGSEQFF. The CDR3 nucleotides are TGTGCAGTGAGGGGGGGTAGTGAGCAGTTCTTC.

In this sample, this clonotype turned up a few times. The chain couples TRBV7-9 to TRBJ2-5; 11 bases map to TRBD1. V dropped 6 bases and J dropped 2; count of bases not matched to a gene: 8. The CDR3 covers 16 residues. Germline CDR1 reads SEHNR; CDR2 reads FQNEAQ (reference sequence). CDR3 DNA sequence: TGTGCCAGCAGGAGGGACAGGGGGATCCTACAAGAGACCCAGTACTTC. Translation: CASRRDRGILQETQYF.

This clonotype was detected ten times or more. This sequence joins TRBV12-3 or TRBV12-4 and TRBJ1-2; 9 positions agree with TRBD1. The CDR3 loop spans 16 amino acids. The ends lost 0 bases at V and 1 base at J; junction bases unmatched: 3. CDR3 nucleotides: TGTGCCAGCAGTTTAGCAGGGACAGGGTATAACTATGGCTACACCTTC. Its translation: CASSLAGTGYNYGYTF.

This clonotype was recorded at least ten times. The chain employs TRBV25-1 and TRBJ2-2, with 9 nucleotides matching TRBD2. The CDR3 is made up of 15 amino acids. Germline trimming cut 10 bases from V and 0 bases from J; bases unmatched to any gene: 6. The germline CDR1 and CDR2 sequences are MGHDK and SYGVNS. The CDR3 is CATRREGANTGELFF. DNA of the CDR3: TGTGCCACCCGGCGGGAGGGTGCGAACACCGGGGAGCTGTTTTTT.

This clonotype was observed a handful of times. The chain combines TRBV5-1 with TRBJ2-3; D remains ambiguous. In germline, CDR1 is SGHRS, CDR2 YFSETQ. CDR3 size: 15 residues. Trimming stripped 4 bases from V and 4 bases from J, with 16 bases between. CDR3 sequence reads: CASSEAVSPADTQYF. Here the CDR3 DNA reads TGCGCCAGCAGCGAGGCAGTCTCCCCCGCAGATACGCAGTATTTT.

The sample holds a few counts of this clonotype. This chain links TRBV6-1 with TRBJ1-5; TRBD1 matches 9 bases. Trimming cost V 2 bases and J 5 bases; bases outside gene matches: 4. Germline V gene lookup returns CDR1 MNHNS and CDR2 SASEGT. This CDR3 spans 15 amino acids. The CDR3 region is CASSEPGQGYQPQHF. The CDR3 DNA reads as TGTGCCAGCAGTGAACCGGGACAGGGATATCAGCCCCAGCATTTT.